One sample yielded the 3 T cell receptor beta chains listed below, sequenced in a study of blood T cell repertoires in COVID-19. TCRdb's copy holds only in-frame clones and misses some; the assay was immunoSEQ multiplex PCR. Here the sample spans a few hundred thousand clones, 65% to 90% being singletons. The sequencing input was peripheral blood. These receptors were collected from a man in his forties or fifties with active or convalescent COVID-19.

The sample holds a few counts of this clone. The chain recombines TRBV11-2 with TRBJ2-2; D might be TRBD2 (5 bases). This CDR3 spans 14 amino acids. Germline CDR1 and CDR2: SGHAT and FQNNGV. Trimming took 3 bases from V and 6 from J, leaving 11 bases between them. CDR3: CASSLSVGAGELFF. The CDR3 DNA is TGTGCCAGCAGCTTGTCCGTCGGGGCCGGGGAGCTGTTTTTT.

The chain combines TRBV9 with TRBJ1-3; D possibly corresponds to TRBD1 (5 bases). CDR1 is SGDLS and CDR2 is YYNGEE in the germline V gene. V was trimmed by 4 bases and J by 3 bases, leaving 17 bases between them. CDR3 length: 16 amino acids. CDR3 residues: CASSSRRGSFGNTIYF. The CDR3 DNA sequence: TGTGCCAGCAGCTCCCGGAGGGGATCGTTTGGAAACACCATATATTTT.

The chain carries TRBV29-1 and TRBJ2-1; 8 bases are shared with TRBD1. Germline V CDR1 and CDR2: SQVTM, ANQGSEA. CDR3 length: 11 amino acids. The junction had 3 bases not matched to a gene; V was cut back by 6 bases and J by 8 bases. The CDR3 DNA follows: TGCAGCGTCGACAGGGGCGATGAGCAGTTCTTC. Its translation: CSVDRGDEQFF.